Below, 23 T cell receptor beta chains from the same sample are listed, as sequenced in a study of beta chain features in type 1 diabetes. Whole-study findings and limits: Shortening that was moderate but significant affected the TCRB CDR3s of Type 1 diabetes patients in all four CD4+ subsets.

Reverse transcribing all isolated RNA meant expressed TCRB transcripts were sequenced. Assay: immunoSEQ multiplex PCR; the TCRdb copy retains only in-frame clones and omits some. The data contain 150,000 to 200,000 clones, roughly 65% of them seen just once; the ten biggest clones take up under 0.1%. These receptors' targets are unknown. Sequences were obtained from naive CD4+ T cells from blood. The receptors derive from a man aged 25-45 years with type 1 diabetes.

This clone was picked up a small number of times. The gene calls are TRBV9 and TRBJ2-3; TRBD2 matches at 12 bases. Germline V gene sequence: CDR1 SGDLS, CDR2 YYNGEE. The CDR3 has 15 residues. Trimming at V came to 4 bases and at J to 5 bases, leaving 5 bases not matched to a gene. The CDR3 coding sequence is TGTGCCAGCAGCCCGGGACTAGCGGGCCTAGATACGCAGTATTTT. Protein product: CASSPGLAGLDTQYF. The entire variable domain, with the rest obtained from reference TRBV9 and TRBJ2-3, is as follows: DSGVTQTPKHLITATGQRVTLRCSPRSGDLSVYWYQQSLDQGLQFLIQYYNGEERAKGNILERFSAQQFPDLHSELNLSSLELGDSALYFCASSPGLAGLDTQYFGPGTRLTVL.

V is TRBV25-1 and J is TRBJ2-7; TRBD1 matches at 9 bases. This CDR3 is built from 16 residues. V trimming: 2 bases; J trimming: 3 bases; junction bases outside the gene matches: 8. Germline V gene sequence: CDR1 MGHDK, CDR2 SYGVNS. CDR3 in DNA: TGTGCCAGCAGTGAAGAAGTACAGGGGGCCGGCTACGAGCAGTACTTC. This gives the protein CASSEEVQGAGYEQYF.

The rearrangement uses TRBV7-2 and TRBJ2-3; D is unresolved. Germline lookup yields CDR1 SGHTA and CDR2 FQGNSA. CDR3 length equals 14 residues. Trimming took 5 bases from V and 2 from J, leaving 11 bases between them. The CDR3 bases are TGTGCCAGCAGCGTTGACGGCCACACAGATACGCAGTATTTT. This gives the protein CASSVDGHTDTQYF.

This clone was observed a handful of times. This sequence joins TRBV13 and TRBJ1-6; D uncertain. V shed 4 bases and J shed 7 bases, with 8 bases lying between them. The CDR3 length is 13 residues. Germline values: CDR1 PRHDT, CDR2 FYEKMQ (reference sequence). The DNA of the CDR3 is TGTGCCAGCAGCTGGGGAAAGAATTCACCCCTCCACTTT. This encodes CASSWGKNSPLHF.

A note on this clone: This same CDR3 is encoded by further DNA sequences in the sample. The chain combines TRBV30 with TRBJ1-3; D is undetermined. Germline CDR1 GTSNPN, CDR2 SVGIG (reference sequence). The CDR3 length is 13 residues. V lost 4 bases and J lost 0, with 7 bases in between. The CDR3 reads CAWTGNSGNTIYF. The CDR3 DNA is TGTGCCTGGACGGGTAACTCTGGAAACACCATATATTTT.

V and J are TRBV29-1 and TRBJ1-1; maybe TRBD1 (5 bases). This CDR3 has 13 amino acids. V gave up 4 bases and J gave up 6 bases, with 15 bases separating them. CDR1 and CDR2 (germline): SQVTM, ANQGSEA. CDR3 loop: CSVAPRVGAEAFF. The DNA for the CDR3 is TGCAGCGTTGCCCCCAGGGTCGGGGCTGAAGCTTTCTTT.

The chain employs TRBV2 and TRBJ1-5; 8 positions match TRBD1. Per the germline V gene, CDR1 is SNHLY and CDR2 is FYNNEI. V gave up 0 bases and J gave up 6 bases; unmatched junction bases: 7. This CDR3 contains 16 residues. The CDR3 loop reads CASSEARTGTFQPQHF. CDR3 coding DNA: TGTGCCAGCAGTGAAGCAAGGACAGGGACTTTTCAGCCCCAGCATTTT.

This chain uses TRBV10-2 with TRBJ2-7; D is perhaps TRBD2 (6 bases). CDR1 and CDR2 (germline): WSHSY, SAAADI. The V gene lost 3 bases and the J gene lost 1 base, with 13 bases spanning the gap. This CDR3 spans 15 amino acids. CDR3 DNA: TGCGCCAGCAGTGACGGCGCGGCGGGGTCCTACGAGCAGTACTTC. Its protein is CASSDGAAGSYEQYF.

This clone was detected once. The V and J genes are TRBV28 and TRBJ2-7, with D uncertain. The CDR3 has 11 amino acids. CDR1 is MDHEN, CDR2 SYDVKM, per germline. Trimming pared 5 bases from V and 0 bases from J, leaving 2 bases between. CDR3: CASSDSYEQYF. The CDR3 DNA sequence: TGTGCCAGCAGTGACTCCTACGAGCAGTACTTC.

The chain carries TRBV30 and TRBJ2-3; TRBD2 matches at 10 bases. Per germline, CDR1 GTSNPN and CDR2 SVGIG (reference sequence). V lost 5 bases, J lost 1 base, and 9 bases stayed unmatched. The CDR3 length is 16 residues. The CDR3 DNA follows: TGTGCCTGGGAGACACAGCGGGGGGGCGGCACAGATACGCAGTATTTT. This sequence encodes CAWETQRGGGTDTQYF.

In regard to this clone: Other DNA variants within this sample encode the same CDR3. This rearrangement joins TRBV5-1 to TRBJ2-3; D is uncertain. The length of the CDR3 is 12 residues. CDR1 is SGHRS and CDR2 is YFSETQ in the germline V gene. Trimming took off 3 bases at V and 1 base at J, with 3 bases between the two ends. The CDR3 bases are TGCGCCAGCAGCTCACGCACAGATACGCAGTATTTT. It encodes CASSSRTDTQYF.

A few counts support this clone. This chain connects TRBV14 to TRBJ1-5; no clear D. The germline V gene encodes CDR1 SGHDN and CDR2 FVKESK. This CDR3 region has 13 residues. Between the trimmed V and J ends, which lost 0 bases and 6 bases, there was a span of 6 bases. CDR3 sequence reads: CASSQDGVQPQHF. CDR3 sequence (DNA): TGTGCCAGCAGCCAAGATGGCGTTCAGCCCCAGCATTTT.

This sequence joins TRBV10-1 and TRBJ2-7, with TRBD1 matching over 10 bases. Germline-derived CDR1 and CDR2 are WNHNN and SYGVQD (reference sequence). The CDR3 loop spans 15 amino acids. Trimming took 6 bases from V and 5 from J; bases not matched to a gene: 10. CDR3 region: CASRLGTGEKDEQYF. The CDR3 coding sequence is TGCGCCAGCAGACTCGGGACAGGGGAGAAGGACGAGCAGTACTTC.

The chain links TRBV5-1 to TRBJ2-7, with D unresolved. V lost 0 bases and J lost 2, with 6 bases in between. The CDR3 is 13 amino acids. Germline V gene sequence: CDR1 SGHRS, CDR2 YFSETQ. CDR3 coding DNA: TGCGCCAGCAGCTTGGTACAGCCCTACGAGCAGTACTTC. Encoded protein: CASSLVQPYEQYF. Drawing the rest from reference TRBV5-1 and TRBJ2-7, the complete variable domain is KAGVTQTPRYLIKTRGQQVTLSCSPISGHRSVSWYQQTPGQGLQFLFEYFSETQRNKGNFPGRFSGRQFSNSRSEMNVSTLELGDSALYLCASSLVQPYEQYFGPGTRLTVT.

In DNA form, the CDR3 reads TGCAGCGCGTCCTTGACAGGGCGAAAGGGTAGAGGCTACACCTTC. Amino acid sequence: CSASLTGRKGRGYTF. The chain has TRBV29-1 and TRBJ1-2; 7 bases map to TRBD1. Germline CDR1 reads SQVTM; CDR2 reads ANQGSEA. Losses at the gene ends were 7 bases for V and 8 bases for J; bases not matched to a gene: 19. The length of the CDR3 is 15 residues.

V gene TRBV9 combines with J gene TRBJ2-5; maybe TRBD1 (5 bases). Germline values: CDR1 SGDLS, CDR2 YYNGEE. The V and J ends lost 0 bases and 9 bases respectively, with 15 bases between them. The CDR3 runs 14 residues. The CDR3, as DNA: TGTGCCAGCAGCGTAGGGGCAGATCAAGGGGCCCAGTACTTC. Protein sequence: CASSVGADQGAQYF.

This clone was found a few times. This chain connects TRBV30 to TRBJ2-7; 8 bases align to TRBD1. CDR1 and CDR2 from the germline V gene are GTSNPN and SVGIG (reference sequence). The CDR3 extends over 15 amino acids. Losses at the gene ends were 6 bases for V and 4 bases for J; bases not matched to a gene: 14. The CDR3 region is CACQGYGTGTYEQYF. The CDR3 region has the DNA TGTGCCTGCCAGGGCTACGGGACAGGAACGTACGAGCAGTACTTC.

The V gene is TRBV29-1, the J gene TRBJ2-7; a weak D match, TRBD1 (5 bases). CDR1 and CDR2 (germline): SQVTM, ANQGSEA. V was cut by 0 bases and J by 6 bases, with 9 bases left in between. The CDR3 covers 12 residues. The CDR3 is CSVEDSGFEQYF. CDR3 DNA: TGCAGCGTTGAAGATTCAGGGTTCGAGCAGTACTTC.

The DNA for the CDR3 is TGTGCCAGCAGCCCTCCGGGACAGGGCCAAGAGACCCAGTACTTC. Residues: CASSPPGQGQETQYF. This chain uses TRBV7-9 with TRBJ2-5; TRBD1 aligns across 9 bases. V lost 5 bases and J lost 1; bases outside the gene matches: 5. In germline, CDR1 is SEHNR, CDR2 FQNEAQ (reference sequence). The CDR3 contains 15 residues. Together with reference TRBV7-9 and TRBJ2-5, the CDR3 gives the full variable domain: DTGVSQNPRHKITKRGQNVTFRCDPISEHNRLYWYRQTLGQGPEFLTYFQNEAQLEKSRLLSDRFSAERPKGSFSTLEIQRTEQGDSAMYLCASSPPGQGQETQYFGPGTRLLVL.

The chain has TRBV20-1 and TRBJ1-1; D gene ambiguous. Germline V lookup: CDR1 DFQATT, CDR2 SNEGSKA (reference sequence). V was pared by 1 base and J by 3 bases, with 3 bases between. There are 11 residues in the CDR3. The CDR3 DNA reads as TGCAGTGCTAGAGCGCACACTGAAGCTTTCTTT. Translated, it gives CSARAHTEAFF.

The chain couples TRBV7-9 to TRBJ2-1; the D is unclear. Germline V gene data show CDR1 as SEHNR and CDR2 as FQNEAQ (reference sequence). V was shortened by 3 bases and J by 4 bases, with 4 bases between the two germline ends. This CDR3 spans 12 amino acids. CDR3 region: CASSFQYNEQFF. Here the CDR3 DNA reads TGTGCCAGCAGCTTTCAGTACAATGAGCAGTTCTTC.

This clone occurred a few times. The chain uses TRBV4-1 and TRBJ2-4, with 9 bases lining up with TRBD1. The length of the CDR3 is 19 residues. Per germline, CDR1 MGHRA and CDR2 YSYEKL. The V and J ends lost 4 bases and 3 bases, in that order; junction bases with no gene match: 16. CDR3 coding DNA: TGCGCCAGCAGCCGCGGATGGGGACAGGGCGATTACGGCAAAAACATTCAGTACTTC. Translating gives CASSRGWGQGDYGKNIQYF.

The chain employs TRBV29-1 and TRBJ1-2; D might be TRBD1 (6 bases). V shed 6 bases and J shed 1 base, with 9 bases lying between them. This CDR3 contains 12 residues. Germline assignment: CDR1 SQVTM and CDR2 ANQGSEA. The CDR3 loop is CSVDRHNYGYTF. The CDR3 region has the DNA TGCAGCGTGGACAGACATAACTATGGCTACACCTTC.